The source of this T cell receptor (beta chain) is a study of blood T cells in healthy people across ages. The study, taken as a whole, reports: Roughly linear declines in TCR beta diversity per million T cells occurred with age.

Of note for this clonotype: Antigen specificity is unknown.

The V end lost 4 bases, the J end lost 7 bases, and 13 bases lay between the germline ends. The CDR3 totals 13 residues. The germline V gene encodes CDR1 SGHVS and CDR2 FQNEAQ. Combining a sample-barcoded 5' primer with a J-beta primer mix, a second PCR ran for about 7 to 12 cycles. TCRdb ran MiXCR on the 5' RACE reads and lists one entry per CDR3 protein. In the table there are hundreds of thousands of distinct CDR3 sequences, around 25% of which are singletons. These data are also associated with another study on T cells of mothers and their children. This second study says: There were no persistent microchimeric T cell clones detected.

Sequencing used blood. The chain employs TRBV7-8 and TRBJ1-2; tentatively, D is TRBD1 (6 bases). The receptor's source is a boy aged 5-17 years in good health. The CDR3 DNA reads TGTGCCAGCAGCTCGAGTGAAGGGGGTGGCTACACCTTC. It encodes CASSSSEGGGYTF.